The 23 T cell receptor beta chains below were found in one sample sequenced in a study of cytomegalovirus exposure and HLA in healthy donors (dated by TCRdb to 2016 to 2017). Libraries were built with the immunoSEQ multiplex PCR assay. For the multiplex PCR, a mixture combining 60 forward primers for TCR Vbeta segments and 13 reverse primers for TCR Jbeta segments was used. TCRdb retrieved this table from immuneACCESS and kept in-frame rearrangements only. Not all clones are present; in checked studies, unresolved V genes account for under half, and no reason is known for the remainder. This sample comprises around 300,000 clones, roughly two thirds of them detected only once. In total, the top ten clones hold over 2% of the sample. The sample comprised PBMCs. The receptor source for this set is a female donor in good health and CMV-seronegative.

The chain carries TRBV5-1 and TRBJ2-7; 11 bases are a match to TRBD2. Germline V CDR1 and CDR2: SGHRS, YFSETQ. The CDR3 extends over 16 amino acids. With V trimmed by 3 bases and J by 0 bases, 5 bases remained unmatched. CDR3 nucleotides: TGCGCCAGCAGCTATAGCGGGAGGGGGACCTCCTACGAGCAGTACTTC. This encodes CASSYSGRGTSYEQYF.

This clone appeared once. The chain carries TRBV5-1 and TRBJ2-2; D unclear. This CDR3 contains 12 residues. Trimming cost V 2 bases and J 4 bases, with 3 bases left between them. Germline CDR1 and CDR2: SGHRS and YFSETQ. DNA for the CDR3: TGCGCCAGCAGCTTCAGCACCGGGGAGCTGTTTTTT. Protein sequence: CASSFSTGELFF.

The V gene is TRBV10-1, the J gene TRBJ2-5; possibly TRBD2 for D (6 bases). The CDR3 has 14 residues. The germline V gene has CDR1 WNHNN and CDR2 SYGVQD (reference sequence). Trimming removed 4 bases from V and 2 bases from J, with 11 bases in between. The CDR3 region is CASSGGGAQETQYF. The CDR3 bases are TGCGCCAGCAGTGGTGGCGGGGCACAAGAGACCCAGTACTTC.

The chain joins TRBV19 to TRBJ1-1; the D gene is possibly TRBD1 (6 bases). Looked up from germline, CDR1 is LNHDA and CDR2 is SQIVND (reference sequence). This CDR3 contains 16 residues. The V end was cut by 0 bases, the J end by 5 bases, with 16 bases between. CDR3 sequence reads: CASSIDLLGRGTEAFF. DNA for the CDR3: TGTGCCAGTAGTATAGATCTGCTGGGCAGGGGAACTGAAGCTTTCTTT. Full variable domain (outside the CDR3, taken from reference TRBV19 and TRBJ1-1): DGGITQSPKYLFRKEGQNVTLSCEQNLNHDAMYWYRQDPGQGLRLIYYSQIVNDFQKGDIAEGYSVSREKKESFPLTVTSAQKNPTAFYLCASSIDLLGRGTEAFFGQGTRLTVV.

The gene calls are TRBV7-3 and TRBJ2-2; 7 bases are shared with TRBD2. Germline V gene data show CDR1 as SGHTA and CDR2 as FQGTGA. This CDR3 is 16 amino acids long. The V segment lost 5 bases and the J segment 2 bases; nucleotides outside the gene matches: 8. The CDR3 DNA is TGTGCCAGCAGCCCTCCGGGAGGCCGAAACACCGGGGAGCTGTTTTTT. Its protein product is CASSPPGGRNTGELFF. Filled out from reference TRBV7-3 and TRBJ2-2, the complete variable domain reads GAGVSQTPSNKVTEKGKYVELRCDPISGHTALYWYRQSLGQGPEFLIYFQGTGAADDSGLPNDRFFAVRPEGSVSTLKIQRTERGDSAVYLCASSPPGGRNTGELFFGEGSRLTVL.

V gene TRBV6-5 combines with J gene TRBJ1-1; tentatively, D is TRBD1 (5 bases). The CDR3 is 13 amino acids. V was clipped by 8 bases and J by 4 bases, with 14 bases between them. Germline V gene lookup returns CDR1 MNHEY and CDR2 SVGAGI. CDR3 in amino acids: CASCGHPFTEAFF. As DNA, the CDR3 is TGTGCCAGCTGTGGACACCCCTTCACTGAAGCTTTCTTT.

CDR3 nucleotides: TGCGCCAGCAGCTTGGTTCTGACAGGGGTGAACACTGAAGCTTTCTTT. This encodes CASSLVLTGVNTEAFF. The rearrangement joins TRBV5-1 to TRBJ1-1; TRBD1 agrees at 8 bases. The junction had 4 bases not matched to a gene; V was cut back by 0 bases and J by 0 bases. Germline CDR1 is SGHRS and CDR2 is YFSETQ. The CDR3 length is 16 residues.

This clone was seen only a few times. This sequence joins TRBV7-9 and TRBJ2-6; D uncertain. The CDR3 is made up of 15 amino acids. From germline, CDR1 is SEHNR and CDR2 FQNEAQ (reference sequence). V lost 5 bases, J lost 0 bases, and 8 bases lay in between. The CDR3 DNA follows: TGTGCCAGCAGCCTAGACGGCTCTGGGGCCAACGTCCTGACTTTC. Residues: CASSLDGSGANVLTF.

Written as DNA, the CDR3 is TGTGCCAGCAGGACAGGGTGGGAATCTGAAGCTTTCTTT. It translates to CASRTGWESEAFF. This chain joins TRBV7-8 and TRBJ1-1; 7 bases align to TRBD1. CDR3 length: 13 residues. CDR1 SGHVS and CDR2 FQNEAQ come from the germline V gene. V lost 6 bases, J lost 6 bases, and 7 bases stayed unmatched.

V usage is TRBV2 and J usage is TRBJ1-2, with unresolved D. This CDR3 spans 13 amino acids. V was clipped by 9 bases and J by 6 bases, with 17 bases between them. Germline V gene sequence: CDR1 SNHLY, CDR2 FYNNEI. As DNA, the CDR3 is TGTGCCAGTCAGTATATGATTCTGGATGGCTACACCTTC. Amino acid sequence: CASQYMILDGYTF. The full variable domain, with the rest looked up from reference TRBV2 and TRBJ1-2, is EPEVTQTPSHQVTQMGQEVILRCVPISNHLYFYWYRQILGQKVEFLVSFYNNEISEKSEIFDDQFSVERPDGSNFTLKIRSTKLEDSAMYFCASQYMILDGYTFGSGTRLTVV.

This chain uses TRBV5-1 with TRBJ1-2; tentative D call: TRBD1 (6 bases). The germline CDR1 and CDR2 sequences are SGHRS and YFSETQ. CDR3 length equals 15 residues. V was cut by 4 bases and J by 5 bases, with 18 bases left in between. CDR3 nucleotide sequence: TGCGCCAGCAGCCCGACAGGAGACAAAGATTATGGCTACACCTTC. This translates into CASSPTGDKDYGYTF.

The CDR3 nucleotides are TGTGCCAGCAACCGAGCGCAGGGTGAAGCTTTCTTT. Translation: CASNRAQGEAFF. This chain connects TRBV6-5 to TRBJ1-1; TRBD1 might be the D (5 bases). This CDR3 is 12 amino acids long. V was shortened by 7 bases and J by 7 bases, with 13 bases between the two germline ends. Germline lookup yields CDR1 MNHEY and CDR2 SVGAGI.

This clone has a handful of counts. The rearrangement links TRBV10-3 to TRBJ2-5, with 10 bases that match TRBD2. Judging by the DNA end, TRBJ2-7 fits better; the J call may be wrong. Germline CDR1 is ENHRY and CDR2 is SYGVKD. The CDR3 loop spans 20 amino acids. The DNA for the CDR3 is TGTGCCATCAGTGAGTCACCGGGGGATTTAGCGGGAGGTCCCTCCTACGAGCAGTACTTC. It codes for CAISESPGDLAGGPSYEQYF.

J is TRBJ2-1 and V is TRBV7-2, with a tentative D call TRBD2 (6 bases). CDR3 length: 17 residues. From germline, CDR1 is SGHTA and CDR2 FQGNSA. With 2 bases removed from V and 4 bases from J, the gap between germline ends came to 18 bases. CDR3 protein: CASSLLFSSGRYNEQFF. In DNA form, the CDR3 reads TGTGCCAGCAGCTTACTCTTTAGTAGCGGAAGATACAATGAGCAGTTCTTC.

J is TRBJ2-5 and V is TRBV5-4; the match to TRBD1 covers 7 bases. The CDR3 totals 13 residues. In germline, CDR1 is SGHNT, CDR2 YYREEE (reference sequence). J was trimmed by 6 bases and V by 4 bases; bases with no gene match: 6. The DNA of the CDR3 is TGTGCCAGCAGCCCGCCGGGACAGCAGACCCAGTACTTC. Amino acid sequence: CASSPPGQQTQYF.

This chain uses TRBV11-2 with TRBJ2-3, with 8 bases matching TRBD2. This CDR3 region has 15 residues. Trimming took 3 bases from V and 10 from J; bases not matched to a gene: 12. The germline gives CDR1 SGHAT, CDR2 FQNNGV. Here the CDR3 DNA reads TGTGCCAGCAGCTTGGCTAGCGGGCCTGGCCGTCCGCAGTATTTT. It codes for CASSLASGPGRPQYF.

This clone was recorded once. The rearrangement joins TRBV6-5 to TRBJ1-4, with no clear D. This CDR3 has 15 residues. Trimming took 0 bases from V and 10 from J, leaving 15 bases between them. Germline V gives CDR1 MNHEY, CDR2 SVGAGI. The CDR3 protein is CASSYSAGLFGKLFF. The CDR3 bases are TGTGCCAGCAGTTACTCGGCAGGTTTATTCGGAAAACTGTTTTTT.

The rearrangement uses TRBV9 and TRBJ2-2, with D possibly being TRBD2 (5 bases). V lost 3 bases and J 7 bases, leaving 7 bases between the germline ends. Germline loops: CDR1 SGDLS, CDR2 YYNGEE. The CDR3 contains 12 residues. As DNA, the CDR3 is TGTGCCAGCAGCGGGGCGGGCGGGGAGCTGTTTTTT. This gives the protein CASSGAGGELFF.

This clone has more than one count but fewer than ten. J is TRBJ2-1 and V is TRBV19, with 10 bases matching TRBD1. This CDR3 spans 18 amino acids. V was pared by 1 base and J by 4 bases, with 10 bases of the junction left unmatched. Germline V gene lookup returns CDR1 LNHDA and CDR2 SQIVND (reference sequence). This CDR3 is CASSIVPGAGQGYNEQFF. The CDR3 DNA reads as TGTGCCAGTAGTATAGTACCTGGCGCGGGACAGGGGTACAATGAGCAGTTCTTC.

The chain recombines TRBV6-1 with TRBJ1-6, with unresolved D. Germline loops: CDR1 MNHNS, CDR2 SASEGT. CDR3 size: 15 residues. Trimming left V 3 bases short and J 3 bases short, with 9 bases between. The CDR3 DNA sequence: TGTGCCAGCAGTGATATTCAGATCTATAATTCACCCCTCCACTTT. Translation: CASSDIQIYNSPLHF.

The chain carries TRBV5-1 and TRBJ2-7; D might be TRBD2 (5 bases). Trimming stripped 4 bases from V and 3 bases from J, with 14 bases between. The CDR3 extends over 14 amino acids. The germline CDR1 and CDR2 sequences are SGHRS and YFSETQ. CDR3 sequence reads: CASSGRDLNYEQYF. DNA for the CDR3: TGCGCCAGCAGCGGCCGGGATCTCAACTACGAGCAGTACTTC.

This clone was picked up a small number of times. The rearrangement uses TRBV28 and TRBJ2-1, with 16 bases identical to TRBD2. Germline assignment: CDR1 MDHEN and CDR2 SYDVKM. V trimming: 1 base; J trimming: 7 bases; junction bases outside the gene matches: 4. CDR3 length: 17 residues. CDR3 nucleotide sequence: TGTGCCAGCAGTTTATACGGGACTAGCGGGAGGGGGAATGAGCAGTTCTTC. Protein product: CASSLYGTSGRGNEQFF.

V usage is TRBV7-9 and J usage is TRBJ1-1; the D is unclear. Germline lookup yields CDR1 SEHNR and CDR2 FQNEAQ (reference sequence). The length of the CDR3 is 15 residues. The V gene lost 2 bases and the J gene lost 0 bases, with 10 bases spanning the gap. CDR3 in amino acids: CASSLRRMMNTEAFF. The CDR3 nucleotides are TGTGCCAGCAGCTTACGGCGGATGATGAACACTGAAGCTTTCTTT.